This is a list of T cell receptor beta chains from one sample in a study of regulatory T cells in long-lasting Graves disease. TCRdb called the multiplex PCR reads again in MiXCR, with one record for every CDR3 protein. The sample consists of a few hundred thousand distinct CDR3 sequences, approximately 15% of them appearing once. This same sample was also taken into another study, of T cells in Graves' hyperthyroidism and ophthalmopathy.

The sample here was peripheral blood mononuclear cells (PBMCs), taken at new diagnosis, from a patient treated with antithyroid drugs. The receptors were sampled from a woman between 35 and 50 years old with Graves disease. CDR3s include the opening cysteine and the closing phenylalanine or tryptophan. Each record gives: CDR3 protein, clone size, V gene, J gene. Some rows mark clone size as missing; the rest say once, few, many or name a class of expanded clone.

cdr3_aa: CASSTGTSGSALAETQYF; clone_size: many; v_call: TRBV7-2; j_call: TRBJ2-5
cdr3_aa: CASSGTPRSSYEQYF; clone_size: -; v_call: TRBV6-2/TRBV6-3; j_call: TRBJ2-7
cdr3_aa: CASTPLRENSYEQYF; clone_size: many; v_call: TRBV28; j_call: TRBJ2-7
cdr3_aa: CASSWDTQYF; clone_size: many; v_call: TRBV27; j_call: TRBJ2-3
cdr3_aa: CSVAQDRAPGETQYF; clone_size: few; v_call: TRBV29-1; j_call: TRBJ2-5
cdr3_aa: CASSVVSGTGTGELLF; clone_size: -; v_call: TRBV9; j_call: TRBJ2-2
cdr3_aa: CASRIGGEVTGELFF; clone_size: few; v_call: TRBV7-8; j_call: TRBJ2-2
cdr3_aa: CAISEPETGVSDEQFF; clone_size: few; v_call: TRBV10-3; j_call: TRBJ2-1
cdr3_aa: CASSRVGGLDNYGYTF; clone_size: many; v_call: TRBV19; j_call: TRBJ1-2
cdr3_aa: CATSRDDETYEQYF; clone_size: many; v_call: TRBV15; j_call: TRBJ2-7
cdr3_aa: CASSRLAGPRDTQYF; clone_size: many; v_call: TRBV11-1; j_call: TRBJ2-3
cdr3_aa: CASSRGTGFNRPTDTQYF; clone_size: few; v_call: TRBV7-9; j_call: TRBJ2-3
cdr3_aa: CASSFSSGGTGISPLHF; clone_size: many; v_call: TRBV28; j_call: TRBJ1-6
cdr3_aa: CAWSSKAGTDTQYF; clone_size: -; v_call: TRBV30; j_call: TRBJ2-3
cdr3_aa: CASSQEREGPFGAEETQYF; clone_size: many; v_call: TRBV18; j_call: TRBJ2-5
cdr3_aa: CASSPPGLAGGNEQFF; clone_size: few; v_call: TRBV18; j_call: -
cdr3_aa: CAISESISGSYNEQFF; clone_size: many; v_call: TRBV10-3; j_call: TRBJ2-1
cdr3_aa: CASSERFGEGEKLFF; clone_size: many; v_call: TRBV2; j_call: TRBJ1-4
cdr3_aa: CASSPTSGNSLNEQFF; clone_size: many; v_call: TRBV28; j_call: TRBJ2-1
cdr3_aa: CASSKDRGGAEQYF; clone_size: many; v_call: TRBV2; j_call: TRBJ2-7